The source of this T cell receptor beta chain is a study of shared clonotypes between healthy human individuals. Concerning this clone: Its specificity is unknown.

Selected positively for CCR7 and CD45RO-negative, naive CD8 cells excluded terminally differentiated effector memory CD45RA+ cells. Every contributor of samples was a Caucasian grown-up residing in Nashville, Tennessee. It was 200 ng DNA, 30,000 or so T cell genomes, that sorted-subset replicate PCRs used. Sequencing used immunoSEQ multiplex PCR; TCRdb keeps in-frame clones, though not all of them. The table has about 700,000 clones, roughly nine tenths seen once. The study, taken as a whole, reports: The naive CD4 repertoires of a few donors were compared, and roughly 5.1% of clonotypes were shared.

This receptor was taken from a man aged 25 to 45 in good health. Sequencing was carried out using naive CD8+ T cells sorted from blood.

The CDR3 nucleotides are TGTGCCAGCAGCCACCCGGGAGCGACCTACGAGCAGTACTTC. Translated, it gives CASSHPGATYEQYF. The chain uses TRBV5-4 and TRBJ2-7; possible D gene TRBD2, 6 bases. Germline lookup yields CDR1 SGHNT and CDR2 YYREEE (reference sequence). V lost 4 bases and J lost 2, with 13 bases in between. This CDR3 is 14 amino acids long. The variable domain in full, completed from reference TRBV5-4 and TRBJ2-7, reads ETGVTQSPTHLIKTRGQQVTLRCSSQSGHNTVSWYQQALGQGPQFIFQYYREEENGRGNFPPRFSGLQFPNYSSELNVNALELDDSALYLCASSHPGATYEQYFGPGTRLTVT.